Listed here are 11 T cell receptor beta chains from one sample, sequenced in a study of cytomegalovirus exposure and HLA in healthy donors. The PCR employed 60 Vbeta primers together with 13 Jbeta primers. Using immunoSEQ multiplex PCR, the repertoire was profiled, and TCRdb retains in-frame clones only, with some absent. The sample includes more than 150,000 clones, approximately 80% seen only once; the top ten take around 1.4%. The sequenced sample consisted of PBMCs. Source of these receptors: a girl aged 10 to 17 in good health and CMV-seropositive.

V and J are TRBV23-1 and TRBJ2-7; D not resolved. TRBV23-1 is treated as an ORF (open reading frame) with a function not yet certain. Trimming cost V 3 bases and J 0 bases, with 12 bases left between them. This CDR3 has 15 amino acids. This CDR3 is CASSHPGPSSYEQYF. The DNA for the CDR3 is TGCGCCAGCAGTCATCCGGGTCCTAGCTCCTACGAGCAGTACTTC.

The chain links TRBV11-2 to TRBJ2-2; weak D call: TRBD2 (5 bases). CDR1 SGHAT and CDR2 FQNNGV come from the germline V gene. This CDR3 is built from 16 residues. The V end lost 4 bases, the J end lost 6 bases, and 18 bases lay between the germline ends. The chain's CDR3 is CASSSPRRSKAGELFF. The CDR3, as DNA: TGTGCCAGCAGCTCCCCCAGGAGGTCCAAGGCCGGGGAGCTGTTTTTT.

The chain recombines TRBV9 with TRBJ2-7, with D hard to call. CDR3 length: 13 amino acids. The ends were cut back, 0 bases at V and 7 bases at J, with 11 bases in the middle. Per germline, CDR1 SGDLS and CDR2 YYNGEE. This CDR3 reads CASSVGGVREQYF. CDR3 in DNA: TGTGCCAGCAGCGTAGGTGGAGTAAGGGAGCAGTACTTC.

The rearrangement uses TRBV5-1 and TRBJ2-7; D gene uncertain. Trimming shortened V by 3 bases and J by 6 bases, and 7 bases separated the two germline ends. CDR3 length: 11 amino acids. Germline V gene sequence: CDR1 SGHRS, CDR2 YFSETQ. The CDR3 sequence is CASSSAGEQYF. The CDR3, as DNA: TGCGCCAGCAGCTCCGCCGGCGAGCAGTACTTC.

The chain couples TRBV6-1 to TRBJ1-4; 9 positions match TRBD1. The junction had 3 bases not matched to a gene; V was cut back by 6 bases and J by 4 bases. CDR1 and CDR2 (germline): MNHNS, SASEGT. This CDR3 has 14 amino acids. Here the CDR3 reads CASRGQGNNEKLFF. The CDR3 nucleotides read TGTGCCAGCAGGGGACAGGGAAATAATGAAAAACTGTTTTTT.

The rearrangement uses TRBV27 and TRBJ1-1, with 9 bases that match TRBD1. There are 14 residues in the CDR3. The trim removed 6 bases at V and 6 bases at J, leaving 8 bases unmatched. CDR1 and CDR2 from the germline V gene are MNHEY and SMNVEV (reference sequence). For the CDR3, the DNA is TGTGCCAGCAGGGGACAGGGTCACGGTTCTGAAGCTTTCTTT. Translation gives CASRGQGHGSEAFF.

Only a few counts were recorded for this clone. The V call is TRBV19, the J call TRBJ1-5, with 8 bases matching TRBD1. CDR3 size: 17 residues. Germline V gene lookup returns CDR1 LNHDA and CDR2 SQIVND (reference sequence). The V and J ends lost 1 base and 6 bases, in that order; junction bases with no gene match: 11. The CDR3 loop reads CASSIGPAGGTIQPQHF. The CDR3 DNA follows: TGTGCCAGTAGTATAGGGCCGGCAGGGGGCACGATTCAGCCCCAGCATTTT.

This chain uses TRBV5-1 with TRBJ1-2; TRBD1 aligns across 9 bases. This CDR3 has 15 amino acids. Unmatched junction bases numbered 8, after V lost 4 bases and J lost 4 bases. Germline V gives CDR1 SGHRS, CDR2 YFSETQ. CDR3: CASSGTQGAVYGYTF. In DNA, the CDR3 is TGCGCCAGCAGCGGGACACAGGGGGCCGTCTATGGCTACACCTTC.

Comments on this clone: Other DNA sequences of this sample code for an identical CDR3. The V gene is TRBV7-9, the J gene TRBJ2-5; D remains ambiguous. V gave up 5 bases and J gave up 2 bases, with 3 bases separating them. This CDR3 has 11 residues. The germline V gene has CDR1 SEHNR and CDR2 FQNEAQ (reference sequence). The CDR3 reads CASSRQETQYF. The CDR3 coding sequence is TGTGCCAGCAGCCGTCAAGAGACCCAGTACTTC.

The gene calls are TRBV27 and TRBJ1-4, with a possible D match to TRBD1 (6 bases). The V end lost 2 bases, the J end lost 7 bases, and 11 bases lay between the germline ends. The CDR3 extends over 14 amino acids. Germline CDR1 reads MNHEY; CDR2 reads SMNVEV (reference sequence). In DNA, the CDR3 is TGTGCCAGCAGTTTAGAGGGGGACGGTGAAAAACTGTTTTTT. It yields the protein CASSLEGDGEKLFF.

The V gene is TRBV19, the J gene TRBJ1-4; TRBD1 might be the D (5 bases). V lost 2 bases and J lost 7, with 8 bases in between. From germline, CDR1 is LNHDA and CDR2 SQIVND (reference sequence). The CDR3 extends over 13 amino acids. CDR3 in amino acids: CASSISDSEKLFF. The CDR3 DNA reads as TGTGCCAGTAGTATAAGTGACAGTGAAAAACTGTTTTTT.